The sequence of this TCR beta chain was determined in a study of low-dose radiotherapy and immunotherapy resistance in tumors (dated 2022 in TCRdb). Describing the broader study: In Cohort 1, each fraction delivered 0.5 Gy every 2 weeks, and the prescribed total PTV dose was 6.5 Gy. Patients were given nivolumab as a 240 mg flat dose every two weeks and ipilimumab at 1 mg/kg every six weeks, with both drugs delivered intravenously. In Cohort 2, 1 Gy per fraction was delivered every two weeks, for a total of 13 Gy over 26 weeks. The trial did not randomize participants into treatment groups. Starting on cycle 1 day 1, patients took 300 mg of aspirin by mouth once a day for four cycles. Eight patients were included in the translational analysis: three from the first dose cohort and the first five from the second dose cohort. Cyclophosphamide 200 mg/m2 was given intravenously every two weeks, one day before each radiation and immunotherapy administration.

The sample was run on an Illumina HiSeq 2500. First-strand cDNA was synthesized with Superscript III and a set of TRAV- and TRBV-specific primers, covering both TCRalpha and TCRbeta chains. An approximately 20-cycle PCR with Phusion amplified the TCRs, pairing a constant-region primer with the adapter that was attached to the V primers. Isolated mRNA was amplified with the MessageAmp II aRNA Amplification Kit, using an approximately 16-hour in vitro transcription at 37°C. The Dynabeads mRNA DIRECT Purification Kit was used to isolate mRNA for TCR sequencing. A second approximately 25-cycle Phusion PCR added indexed Illumina adapters, and products were purified with AMPure XP beads. In the authors' own workflow: Using custom Perl scripts, TCR sequences that encoded the same protein were pooled, out-of-frame sequences were dropped, and the abundance of each clonotype was calculated. Any TCR sequence backed by just one read was left out of the analysis. Among the metrics used to describe the repertoires were Shannon entropy, Gini index, clonality, richness, and the frequency of TCRs shared between repertoires. TCRdb reprocessed the public reads (quality trimming at Q25 with fastp, clone calling with MiXCR) and kept in-frame beta chains. Every CDR3 protein is listed once, alongside the most common genes and DNA of its rows. In this record, the V and J calls reflect TCRdb's handling and not the investigators' own analysis. This sample lists 35,000 to 45,000 distinct CDR3 sequences; roughly 30% were detected once. Roughly 3.5% of the sample is in the top ten clones.

This clonotype was found many times. It has no known antigen specificity. The record has no base qualities; no much larger clone is one base away. The time point tag for this specimen amounts to: before trial treatment. Donors were enrolled in RACIN, a single-arm phase I dose-escalation trial in which nivolumab, ipilimumab, aspirin, low-dose cyclophosphamide and low-dose radiotherapy were combined. Patients with advanced, TIL-negative solid tumors were considered eligible. The junction shows trimming of 4 bases on V and 5 bases on J, and the gene matches do not reach 2 bases of it. Sequences LGHDT (CDR1) and YNNKEL (CDR2) are obtained from the germline V gene (reference sequence). Including cysteine and phenylalanine, the CDR3 has 14 amino acids. CDR3 DNA is the only sequence kept; it has 42 bases, read in frame from the first base.

This receptor was obtained from a male donor with gallbladder cancer. The chain is made from TRBV3-1 and TRBJ2-3; 11 bases in the middle match TRBD2. Sequenced material: PBMCs, taken before treatment. The CDR3 amino acid sequence is: CASSPGLAGDTQYF. DNA sequence: TGTGCCAGCAGCCCAGGACTAGCGGGAGATACGCAGTATTTT.